This TCR beta chain is from a study of blood T cell repertoires in COVID-19. As for the study in general: Material from acute and convalescent COVID-19 was sourced from the United States, Italy and Spain. T cells, B-cell-depleted T cells, or PBMCs supplied cDNA or gDNA.

Trimming shortened V by 5 bases and J by 4 bases, and 23 bases separated the two germline ends. The CDR3 spans 17 residues. Germline assignment: CDR1 SEHNR and CDR2 FQNEAQ (reference sequence). Clones were sequenced by immunoSEQ multiplex PCR, and TCRdb holds only the in-frame ones, with some missing. The data show 150,000 to 160,000 clones, approximately 83% seen once. This receptor was taken from a woman in her sixties or seventies with COVID-19, enrolled during active disease. The chain joins TRBV7-9 to TRBJ1-2, with D unclear. The sequencing input was peripheral blood. The DNA of the CDR3 is TGTGCCAGCAGCAGCGGGCAAGGGAGGAGGTGGACCTATGGCTACACCTTC. Amino acid sequence: CASSSGQGRRWTYGYTF.